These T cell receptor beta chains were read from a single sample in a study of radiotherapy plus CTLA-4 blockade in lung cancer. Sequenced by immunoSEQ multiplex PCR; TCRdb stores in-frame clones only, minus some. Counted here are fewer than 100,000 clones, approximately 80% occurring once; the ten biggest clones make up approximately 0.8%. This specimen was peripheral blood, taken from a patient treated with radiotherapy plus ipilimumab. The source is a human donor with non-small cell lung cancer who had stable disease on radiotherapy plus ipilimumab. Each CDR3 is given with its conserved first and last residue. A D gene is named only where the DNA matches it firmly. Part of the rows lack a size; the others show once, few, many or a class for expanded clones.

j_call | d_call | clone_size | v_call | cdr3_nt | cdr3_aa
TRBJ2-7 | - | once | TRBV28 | TGTGCCAGCCGGACAGTGGCTCTTTACGAGCAGTACTTC | CASRTVALYEQYF
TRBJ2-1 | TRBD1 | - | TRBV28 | TGTGCCAGCAGGACAGGGATTCAGCAGTTCTTC | CASRTGIQQFF
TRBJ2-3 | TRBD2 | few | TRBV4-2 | TGTGCCAGCAGCCAAGCCAGGGGGTCTAGCGGGGTAGATACGCAGTATTTT | CASSQARGSSGVDTQYF
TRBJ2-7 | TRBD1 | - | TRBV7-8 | TGTGCCAGCAGCTTAGTACAGGGGGCGTTTGGCGAGCAGTACTTC | CASSLVQGAFGEQYF
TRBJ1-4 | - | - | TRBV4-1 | TGCGCCAGCAGCCAAGCCCTGGGGAGGGGATCGCTTTTCGAAAAACTGTTTTTT | CASSQALGRGSLFEKLFF
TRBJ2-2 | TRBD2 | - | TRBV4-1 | TGCGCCAGCAGCCAACGGGGACTAGGAGACACCGGGGAGCTGTTTTTT | CASSQRGLGDTGELFF
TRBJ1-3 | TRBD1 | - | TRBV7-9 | TGTGCCAGCAGCGTACCAGGGGGGACCATATATTTT | CASSVPGGTIYF
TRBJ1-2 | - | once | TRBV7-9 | TGTGCCACCGAGGGGGAAACTAACTATGGCTACACCTTC | CATEGETNYGYTF
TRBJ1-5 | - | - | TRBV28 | TGTGCCTGCCAGACCTACAGTAGCAATCAGCCCCAGCATTTT | CACQTYSSNQPQHF
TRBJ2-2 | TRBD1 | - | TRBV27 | TGTGCCAGCAGTCCAAACAGGGGCCGCGCGAACACCGGGGAGCTGTTTTTT | CASSPNRGRANTGELFF
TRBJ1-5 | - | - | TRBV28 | TGTGCCAGCAGTTCGGGGGGTCCTCAGCCCCAGCATTTT | CASSSGGPQPQHF
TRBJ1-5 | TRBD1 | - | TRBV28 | TGTGCCAGCAGCAGAACAGGGGGCGGCAATCAGCCCCAGCATTTT | CASSRTGGGNQPQHF
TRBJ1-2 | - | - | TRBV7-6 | TGTGCCAGCAGCCCAGGGATGCAGATCGGCTACACCTTC | CASSPGMQIGYTF
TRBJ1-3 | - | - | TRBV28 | TGTGCCAGCAGTTTAGGAGGGGTAGGGGGAAACACCATATATTTT | CASSLGGVGGNTIYF
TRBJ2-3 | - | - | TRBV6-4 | TGTGCCAGCAGTGAGATGGACAGCGCTAGCACAGATACGCAGTATTTT | CASSEMDSASTDTQYF
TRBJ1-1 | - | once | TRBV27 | TGTGCCAGCAGTTTACGGAACAGATACGATGCTAACACTGAAGCTTTCTTT | CASSLRNRYDANTEAFF
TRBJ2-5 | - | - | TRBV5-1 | TGCGCCAGCAGCTATGGCGGGGCCGGGCCAGGGGAGACCCAGTACTTC | CASSYGGAGPGETQYF
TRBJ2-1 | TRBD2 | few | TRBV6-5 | TGTGCCAGCAGTTACTCGGGGGGGAGTGGCGGGAGTGAGCAGTTCTTC | CASSYSGGSGGSEQFF
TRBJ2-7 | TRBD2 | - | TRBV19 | TGTGCCAGTAGTCCTTATAGCGGGGGCTCCTACGAGCAGTACTTC | CASSPYSGGSYEQYF
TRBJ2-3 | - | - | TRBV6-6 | TGTGCCAGCATTCCCCGCGGGGTTAAACTCACAGATACGCAGTATTTT | CASIPRGVKLTDTQYF
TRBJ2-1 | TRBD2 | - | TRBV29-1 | TGCAGCGTCCTCACTAGCGGGAGGCCCCCCTGGAGTGAGCAGTTCTTC | CSVLTSGRPPWSEQFF
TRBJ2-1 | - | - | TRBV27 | TGTGCCAGCAGTTTATCAGGGCGTGAGCAGTTCTTC | CASSLSGREQFF
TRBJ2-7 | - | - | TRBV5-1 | TGCGCCAGCAGCCCGAGTGGGTACGAGCAGTACTTC | CASSPSGYEQYF
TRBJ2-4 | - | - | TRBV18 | TGTGCCAGCTCAGTGGGGTCGGACAAAAACATTCAGTACTTC | CASSVGSDKNIQYF
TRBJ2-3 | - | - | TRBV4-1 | TGCGCCAGCAGCCCAAAGGTTGAGGGCACAGATACGCAGTATTTT | CASSPKVEGTDTQYF
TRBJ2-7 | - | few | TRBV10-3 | TGTGCCATCAGTGCTCCAATCTCCTACGAGCAGTACTTC | CAISAPISYEQYF
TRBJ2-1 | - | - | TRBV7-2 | TGTGCCAGCAGCGTAGCGTTGTCCAGGGACAATGAGCAGTTCTTC | CASSVALSRDNEQFF
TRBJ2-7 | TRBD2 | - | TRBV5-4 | TGTGCCAGCAGCTCCAAGACTAGCGGGGGATACGAGCAGTACTTC | CASSSKTSGGYEQYF
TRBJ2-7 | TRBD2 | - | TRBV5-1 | TGCGCCAGCAGATCGACTAGCGGGAGGGCCCTCTACGAGCAGTACTTC | CASRSTSGRALYEQYF
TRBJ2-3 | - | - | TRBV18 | TGTGCCAGCTCACCACCTGCGGAAAGCACAGATACGCAGTATTTT | CASSPPAESTDTQYF
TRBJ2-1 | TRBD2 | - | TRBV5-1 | TGCGCCAGCAGCTTTGGACTAGTCGGGGCGACCTCCTACAATGAGCAGTTCTTC | CASSFGLVGATSYNEQFF